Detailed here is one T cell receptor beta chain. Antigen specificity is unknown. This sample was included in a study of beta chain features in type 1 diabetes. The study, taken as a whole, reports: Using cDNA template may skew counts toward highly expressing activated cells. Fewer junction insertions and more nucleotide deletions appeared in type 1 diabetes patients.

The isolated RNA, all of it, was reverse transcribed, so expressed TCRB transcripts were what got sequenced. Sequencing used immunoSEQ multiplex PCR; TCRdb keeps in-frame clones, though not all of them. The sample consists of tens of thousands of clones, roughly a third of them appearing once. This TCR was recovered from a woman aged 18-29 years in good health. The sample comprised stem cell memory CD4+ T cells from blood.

DNA for the CDR3: TGTGCCAGCAGCCCGACAGGGGAGTTGAGAGATACGCAGTATTTT. Translating gives CASSPTGELRDTQYF. The rearrangement uses TRBV5-5 and TRBJ2-3, with 8 bases that match TRBD1. V lost 4 bases, J lost 5 bases, and 9 bases stayed unmatched. CDR3 length equals 15 residues. Germline CDR1 reads SGHKS; CDR2 reads YYEKEE (reference sequence). The full variable domain, with the rest looked up from reference TRBV5-5 and TRBJ2-3, is DAGVTQSPTHLIKTRGQQVTLRCSPISGHKSVSWYQQVLGQGPQFIFQYYEKEERGRGNFPDRFSARQFPNYSSELNVNALLLGDSALYLCASSPTGELRDTQYFGPGTRLTVL.